The rows below give T cell receptor beta chains drawn from one sample of a study of cytomegalovirus exposure and HLA in healthy donors. Clones were sequenced by immunoSEQ multiplex PCR, and TCRdb holds only the in-frame ones, with some missing. This table has some 200,000 clones, approximately 81% appearing once. The sample comprised PBMCs. These TCRs come from a man in his forties or fifties in good health and CMV-seronegative. Both conserved end residues are part of each CDR3. The D gene is left open where the match is weak. Size values are once, few and many counts, or a class for expanded clones, and some rows have none.

J: TRBJ1-2
D: -
V: TRBV5-1
size: -
CDR3: CASSLEQGGYGYTF
DNA: TGCGCCAGCAGCTTGGAGCAGGGAGGGTATGGCTACACCTTC

J: TRBJ1-1
D: -
V: TRBV4-1
size: few
CDR3: CASSQGRGGPEAFF
DNA: TGCGCCAGCAGCCAAGGACGGGGAGGGCCTGAAGCTTTCTTT

J: TRBJ2-7
D: TRBD2
V: TRBV2
size: few
CDR3: CARGLAPYEQYF
DNA: TGTGCCAGGGGACTAGCGCCCTACGAGCAGTACTTC

J: TRBJ2-1
D: TRBD2
V: TRBV29-1
size: -
CDR3: CSSGEGEQFF
DNA: TGCAGCTCTGGGGAGGGTGAGCAGTTCTTC

J: TRBJ2-2
D: -
V: TRBV2
size: -
CDR3: CASSRTPGTGELFF
DNA: TGTGCCAGCAGTCGTACTCCGGGGACCGGGGAGCTGTTTTTT

J: TRBJ2-1
D: TRBD1
V: TRBV6-5
size: -
CDR3: CASSQDRGGHNEQFF
DNA: TGTGCCAGCAGTCAGGACAGGGGTGGCCACAATGAGCAGTTCTTC

J: TRBJ1-5
D: -
V: TRBV27
size: -
CDR3: CASSAAGNQPQHF
DNA: TGTGCCAGCAGTGCCGCAGGGAATCAGCCCCAGCATTTT

J: TRBJ1-3
D: TRBD1
V: TRBV19
size: -
CDR3: CASRTLDLRDRGNTIYF
DNA: TGTGCCAGTAGGACCCTAGACCTCCGGGACAGAGGAAACACCATATATTTT

J: TRBJ1-4
D: TRBD1
V: TRBV11-2
size: once
CDR3: CASSTQGDEKLFF
DNA: TGTGCCAGCAGTACCCAGGGGGATGAAAAACTGTTTTTT

J: TRBJ2-7
D: -
V: TRBV5-8
size: -
CDR3: CASSRLLPEQYF
DNA: TGTGCCAGCAGTCGACTACTCCCGGAGCAGTACTTC

J: TRBJ2-1
D: -
V: TRBV2
size: -
CDR3: CASIPAIHEQFF
DNA: TGTGCCAGCATTCCCGCTATACATGAGCAGTTCTTC

J: TRBJ2-6
D: -
V: TRBV5-6
size: -
CDR3: CASSRAVLGANVLTF
DNA: TGTGCCAGCAGCCGCGCCGTCTTAGGGGCCAACGTCCTGACTTTC

J: TRBJ2-5
D: TRBD1
V: TRBV12-5
size: -
CDR3: CASGPGTGQETQYF
DNA: TGTGCTAGTGGTCCCGGGACAGGGCAAGAGACCCAGTACTTC

J: TRBJ1-6
D: TRBD1
V: TRBV7-9
size: -
CDR3: CASSPRAGGVSPLHF
DNA: TGTGCCAGCAGCCCACGGGCAGGGGGCGTTTCACCCCTCCACTTT

J: TRBJ1-2
D: -
V: TRBV18
size: -
CDR3: CASSPGANYGYTF
DNA: TGTGCCAGCTCACCAGGGGCGAACTATGGCTACACCTTC

J: TRBJ1-1
D: -
V: TRBV6-5
size: -
CDR3: CASSLTWGGGTEAFF
DNA: TGTGCCAGCAGCCTTACATGGGGCGGTGGCACTGAAGCTTTCTTT

J: TRBJ2-1
D: TRBD1
V: TRBV16
size: -
CDR3: CASSPRPGRRGLTYNEQFF
DNA: TGTGCCAGCAGCCCCCGACCCGGCCGCAGGGGGCTAACCTACAATGAGCAGTTCTTC

J: TRBJ2-5
D: -
V: TRBV7-9
size: -
CDR3: CASSFEVETQYF
DNA: TGTGCCAGCAGCTTTGAGGTTGAGACCCAGTACTTC

J: TRBJ1-5
D: TRBD1
V: TRBV7-2
size: -
CDR3: CASSSTGKAQPQHF
DNA: TGTGCCAGCAGCTCGACAGGGAAGGCTCAGCCCCAGCATTTT

J: TRBJ1-1
D: -
V: TRBV2
size: -
CDR3: CASSAPAAAAFF
DNA: TGTGCCAGCAGTGCCCCCGCCGCGGCAGCTTTCTTT

J: TRBJ2-1
D: TRBD2
V: TRBV7-2
size: -
CDR3: CASSSGLALEQFF
DNA: TGTGCCAGCAGCTCAGGACTAGCGTTAGAGCAGTTCTTC

J: TRBJ2-5
D: TRBD2
V: TRBV7-9
size: -
CDR3: CASSLDRRGTETQYF
DNA: TGTGCCAGCAGCTTAGACCGGCGGGGGACGGAGACCCAGTACTTC

J: TRBJ2-6
D: -
V: TRBV4-3
size: once
CDR3: CASSQEQGPGANVLTF
DNA: TGCGCCAGCAGCCAAGAACAGGGCCCTGGGGCCAACGTCCTGACTTTC

J: TRBJ2-2
D: -
V: TRBV4-1
size: -
CDR3: CASSHRLPGELFF
DNA: TGCGCCAGCAGCCACAGGTTGCCCGGGGAGCTGTTTTTT

J: TRBJ2-1
D: -
V: TRBV7-3
size: -
CDR3: CASSLRGSSSSYNEQFF
DNA: TGTGCCAGCAGCTTAAGAGGTAGCTCCAGCTCCTACAATGAGCAGTTCTTC

J: TRBJ2-5
D: -
V: TRBV2
size: once
CDR3: CASKDWLDGVETQYF
DNA: TGTGCCAGCAAGGATTGGCTAGACGGGGTGGAGACCCAGTACTTC

J: TRBJ2-7
D: TRBD1
V: TRBV5-8
size: -
CDR3: CASSQGQGFYEQYF
DNA: TGTGCCAGCAGCCAGGGACAGGGATTCTACGAGCAGTACTTC

J: TRBJ1-5
D: TRBD1
V: TRBV18
size: once
CDR3: CASSAGGLSNQPQHF
DNA: TGTGCCAGCTCGGCAGGGGGCCTTAGCAATCAGCCCCAGCATTTT

J: TRBJ1-3
D: TRBD1
V: TRBV7-2
size: -
CDR3: CASSLAPGQSSGNTIYF
DNA: TGTGCCAGCAGCTTAGCTCCGGGACAGAGCTCTGGAAACACCATATATTTT

J: TRBJ2-3
D: TRBD2
V: TRBV5-8
size: -
CDR3: CASSLAGGGTDTQYF
DNA: TGTGCCAGCAGCTTGGCGGGAGGGGGGACAGATACGCAGTATTTT

J: TRBJ2-7
D: TRBD2
V: TRBV6-1
size: -
CDR3: CASSEGAGESYEQYF
DNA: TGTGCCAGCAGTGAAGGAGCGGGGGAGTCTTACGAGCAGTACTTC

J: TRBJ2-1
D: TRBD1
V: TRBV11-1
size: -
CDR3: CASSPRDRDYNEQFF
DNA: TGTGCCAGCAGCCCCCGGGACAGGGATTACAATGAGCAGTTCTTC

J: TRBJ2-5
D: TRBD2
V: TRBV4-3
size: -
CDR3: CASSQGTSGGHNQETQYF
DNA: TGCGCCAGCAGCCAAGGAACTAGCGGGGGCCATAATCAAGAGACCCAGTACTTC

J: TRBJ1-5
D: -
V: TRBV30
size: -
CDR3: CAWSVRRGEQPQHF
DNA: TGTGCCTGGAGTGTACGGCGGGGGGAACAGCCCCAGCATTTT

J: TRBJ2-2
D: TRBD2
V: TRBV4-1
size: -
CDR3: CASSLRAGGGAVGELFF
DNA: TGCGCCAGCAGCCTACGGGCTGGCGGGGGGGCCGTCGGGGAGCTGTTTTTT

J: TRBJ2-7
D: TRBD1
V: TRBV2
size: -
CDR3: CANGQGASYEQYF
DNA: TGTGCCAATGGACAGGGGGCATCTTACGAGCAGTACTTC

J: TRBJ2-3
D: TRBD2
V: TRBV4-2
size: -
CDR3: CASSHSGVGAEDTQYF
DNA: TGTGCCAGCAGCCACAGCGGGGTGGGAGCCGAAGATACGCAGTATTTT

J: TRBJ1-5
D: -
V: TRBV18
size: -
CDR3: CASSPSGNQPQHF
DNA: TGTGCCAGCTCACCTTCGGGCAATCAGCCCCAGCATTTT

J: TRBJ1-3
D: -
V: TRBV10-1
size: -
CDR3: CASSESRVPSGNTIYF
DNA: TGCGCCAGCAGTGAGTCGCGCGTCCCCTCTGGAAACACCATATATTTT

J: TRBJ2-7
D: -
V: TRBV27
size: -
CDR3: CASSLTGFTYEQYF
DNA: TGTGCCAGCAGTTTAACAGGATTCACCTACGAGCAGTACTTC

J: TRBJ2-7
D: -
V: TRBV6-5
size: -
CDR3: CASRPGTLSSYEQYF
DNA: TGTGCCAGCAGACCCGGGACACTAAGCTCCTACGAGCAGTACTTC

J: TRBJ1-3
D: -
V: TRBV7-6
size: -
CDR3: CASSSFEDTIYF
DNA: TGTGCCAGCAGCTCTTTTGAGGACACCATATATTTT

J: TRBJ1-2
D: TRBD1
V: TRBV5-4
size: -
CDR3: CASSLRQGVYGYTF
DNA: TGTGCCAGCAGCTTAAGACAGGGGGTTTATGGCTACACCTTC

J: TRBJ1-6
D: TRBD1
V: TRBV9
size: -
CDR3: CASRRTPGTDNSPLHF
DNA: TGTGCCAGCAGGAGGACGCCCGGGACAGATAATTCACCCCTCCACTTT

J: TRBJ2-7
D: -
V: TRBV15
size: few
CDR3: CATSREGAATYEQYF
DNA: TGTGCCACCAGCAGAGAGGGGGCCGCCACCTACGAGCAGTACTTC

J: TRBJ2-1
D: -
V: TRBV4-1
size: -
CDR3: CASSPRTYNEQFF
DNA: TGCGCCAGCAGCCCCCGGACATACAATGAGCAGTTCTTC

J: TRBJ2-3
D: TRBD1
V: TRBV5-1
size: -
CDR3: CASSSGQAADTQYF
DNA: TGCGCCAGCAGCTCGGGACAGGCGGCAGATACGCAGTATTTT

J: TRBJ1-1
D: TRBD1
V: TRBV7-9
size: once
CDR3: CASSSQGGTEAFF
DNA: TGTGCCAGCAGCTCACAGGGGGGGACTGAAGCTTTCTTT

J: TRBJ2-7
D: TRBD2
V: TRBV5-1
size: -
CDR3: CASSLETASGYEQYF
DNA: TGCGCCAGCAGCTTGGAAACTGCTAGCGGCTACGAGCAGTACTTC

J: TRBJ1-6
D: -
V: TRBV4-2
size: few
CDR3: CASSQAGNSPLHF
DNA: TGTGCCAGCAGCCAAGCCGGGAATTCACCCCTCCACTTT

J: TRBJ2-3
D: -
V: TRBV5-6
size: -
CDR3: CASSSTGTGTQYF
DNA: TGTGCCAGCAGCTCTACAGGGACCGGGACGCAGTATTTT

J: TRBJ1-6
D: TRBD1
V: TRBV7-9
size: -
CDR3: CASSSRQGHNSPLHF
DNA: TGTGCCAGCAGCTCACGACAGGGTCATAATTCACCCCTCCACTTT

J: TRBJ1-2
D: TRBD1
V: TRBV5-1
size: -
CDR3: CASSSGQTNYGYTF
DNA: TGCGCCAGCAGCTCGGGACAGACAAACTATGGCTACACCTTC

J: TRBJ2-3
D: -
V: TRBV5-6
size: few
CDR3: CASSPRVGFLADTQYF
DNA: TGTGCCAGCAGCCCCCGTGTGGGCTTCTTAGCAGATACGCAGTATTTT

J: TRBJ1-6
D: -
V: TRBV4-1
size: -
CDR3: CASSQDGAAPNSPLHF
DNA: TGCGCCAGCAGCCAAGATGGGGCGGCACCTAATTCACCCCTCCACTTT

J: TRBJ1-1
D: -
V: TRBV7-2
size: few
CDR3: CASSFSVNTEAFF
DNA: TGTGCCAGCAGCTTCAGCGTAAACACTGAAGCTTTCTTT

J: TRBJ2-2
D: -
V: TRBV6-4
size: -
CDR3: CASSDSGQNTGELFF
DNA: TGTGCCAGCAGTGACTCGGGACAGAACACCGGGGAGCTGTTTTTT

J: TRBJ1-1
D: -
V: TRBV4-3
size: -
CDR3: CASSPQVWGGTEAFF
DNA: TGCGCCAGCAGCCCCCAAGTCTGGGGGGGGACTGAAGCTTTCTTT